These 19 T cell receptor beta chains share one sample of origin, sequenced in a study of breast tumors, draining lymph nodes, adjacent tissues. One entry per CDR3 protein results from TCRdb running MiXCR on the multiplex PCR reads. Here the sample spans approximately 190,000 distinct CDR3 sequences, about 32% being singletons. Axillary draining lymph nodes of breast cancer patients supplied the node samples. The sample was axillary lymph node tissue. Receptors originate from a female donor with breast cancer. Some clones in this sample may be carry-over from other donors' samples.

Comment on this clonotype: Being one base from a much bigger clone, this may be a read error. This chain links TRBV3-1 with TRBJ2-2, with D possibly TRBD2 on 5 matching bases. Per germline, CDR1 LGHDT and CDR2 YNNKEL (reference sequence). The CDR3 is 14 amino acids. The CDR3 DNA is TGTGCCAGCAGCAAATTTACGAACACCGGGGAGCCGTTTTTT. Amino acids: CASSKFTNTGEPFF.

This clonotype was picked up a small number of times. V is TRBV28 and J is TRBJ1-3; tentatively, D is TRBD1 (5 bases). Trimming cost V 5 bases and J 6 bases, with 11 bases left between them. Germline CDR1 reads MDHEN; CDR2 reads SYDVKM. This CDR3 comprises 13 residues. Written as DNA, the CDR3 is TGTGCCAGCAGTGAGGGGATCGAAAACACCATATATTTT. This sequence encodes CASSEGIENTIYF.

The chain links TRBV2 to TRBJ1-6; 9 bases match TRBD1. The CDR3 is 17 amino acids. CDR1 SNHLY and CDR2 FYNNEI come from the germline V gene. The J segment lost 6 bases and the V segment lost 4 bases, leaving 10 bases of the junction unmatched. DNA of the CDR3: TGTGCCAGCAGTGCCAAGATGGACAGGGGAGGTAATTCACCCCTCCACTTT. It encodes CASSAKMDRGGNSPLHF.

This clonotype occurred many times. The chain combines TRBV12-3 or TRBV12-4 with TRBJ2-1; TRBD1 or TRBD2 may be the D gene (5 bases each). CDR3 length: 13 residues. Trimming cost V 4 bases and J 7 bases, with 11 bases left between them. DNA for the CDR3: TGTGCCAGCAGTTCCCACAGGAGGAATGAGCAGTTCTTC. Protein sequence: CASSSHRRNEQFF.

Many counts were recorded for this clonotype. The chain couples TRBV7-8 to TRBJ2-1; 10 nucleotides line up with TRBD2. Germline V gene sequence: CDR1 SGHVS, CDR2 FQNEAQ. V trimming: 5 bases; J trimming: 4 bases; junction bases outside the gene matches: 11. The CDR3 totals 17 residues. CDR3 amino acids: CASSPRRVAGGYNEQFF. Here the CDR3 DNA reads TGTGCCAGCAGCCCGCGCCGGGTAGCGGGGGGTTACAATGAGCAGTTCTTC.

This clonotype was counted many times. The chain employs TRBV5-8 and TRBJ2-1; D gene uncertain. V was cut by 4 bases and J by 12 bases, with 14 bases left in between. CDR1 is SGHTS, CDR2 YDEGEE, per germline. The CDR3 is made up of 12 amino acids. For the CDR3, the DNA is TGTGCCAGCAGCCCTGGAGTCGGAAGGCAGTTCTTC. Translating it yields CASSPGVGRQFF.

In this sample, this clonotype turned up many times. The chain is built from TRBV6-2 or TRBV6-3 and TRBJ2-3; D not certain. V was trimmed by 2 bases and J by 6 bases, leaving 3 bases between them. The CDR3 consists of 11 residues. Looked up from germline, CDR1 is MNHEY and CDR2 is SVGEGT. CDR3 sequence reads: CASSYVDTQYF. The CDR3 DNA reads as TGTGCCAGCAGTTACGTGGATACGCAGTATTTT.

This clonotype was observed many times. The chain is built from TRBV7-2 and TRBJ1-4; D not certain. CDR3 length: 15 amino acids. Germline-derived CDR1 and CDR2 are SGHTA and FQGNSA. The V and J ends lost 1 base and 0 bases respectively, with 6 bases between them. CDR3 nucleotides: TGTGCCAGCAGCTTAGTTCCTGCAACTAATGAAAAACTGTTTTTT. Protein product: CASSLVPATNEKLFF.

This rearrangement joins TRBV18 to TRBJ2-5; tentative D call: TRBD1 (6 bases). The ends were cut back, 8 bases at V and 3 bases at J, with 13 bases in the middle. Per germline, CDR1 KGHSH and CDR2 LQKENI. This CDR3 comprises 13 residues. The CDR3 DNA reads TGTGCCAGCGGCCTCAGGACAGAAGAGACCCAGTACTTC. Amino acids: CASGLRTEETQYF. The whole variable domain, remainder taken from reference TRBV18 and TRBJ2-5, is NAGVMQNPRHLVRRRGQEARLRCSPMKGHSHVYWYRQLPEEGLKFMVYLQKENIIDESGMPKERFSAEFPKEGPSILRIQQVVRGDSAAYFCASGLRTEETQYFGPGTRLLVL.

This clonotype was seen repeatedly, ten times or more. This sequence joins TRBV20-1 and TRBJ2-3; D call uncertain. CDR3 size: 13 residues. CDR1 is DFQATT, CDR2 SNEGSKA, per germline (reference sequence). V lost 1 base and J 0 bases, leaving 5 bases between the germline ends. Here the CDR3 DNA reads TGCAGTGCTAGAGGACATAGCACAGATACGCAGTATTTT. Encoded protein: CSARGHSTDTQYF.

A remark on this clonotype: A read error may be the cause here, since a much bigger clone is one base away. V gene TRBV18 combines with J gene TRBJ2-7, with D perhaps matching TRBD2 (6 bases). The CDR3 runs to 15 residues. The germline gives CDR1 KGHSH, CDR2 LQKENI. CDR3 sequence reads: CASPPPGHPGGEQYF. CDR3 in DNA: TGTGCCAGCCCACCACCGGGGCACCCCGGGGGCGAGCAGTACTTC.

The count of this clonotype is one. The V and J genes are TRBV6-5 and TRBJ1-2; D is perhaps TRBD1 (5 bases). The V gene's germline CDR1 is MNHEY and CDR2 SVGAGI. The CDR3 consists of 16 residues. V lost 5 bases and J lost 0, with 16 bases in between. As DNA, the CDR3 is TGTGCCAGCAGTCCCCCGGGGGGGGGGACTAACTATGGCTACACCTTC. Its translation: CASSPPGGGTNYGYTF.

In its sample, this clonotype was seen many times. This chain joins TRBV5-1 and TRBJ2-5; the match to TRBD2 covers 8 bases. CDR3 size: 16 residues. The J segment lost 2 bases and the V segment lost 4 bases, leaving 10 bases of the junction unmatched. Germline CDR1 SGHRS, CDR2 YFSETQ. The CDR3 sequence is CASSQGGAGEQETQYF. DNA for the CDR3: TGCGCCAGCAGCCAGGGTGGAGCGGGGGAGCAAGAGACCCAGTACTTC.

This clonotype was recorded at least ten times. J is TRBJ2-5 and V is TRBV7-2; 15 bases map to TRBD2. This CDR3 has 18 amino acids. V lost 0 bases and J lost 3; bases outside the gene matches: 5. Germline values: CDR1 SGHTA, CDR2 FQGNSA. CDR3 amino acids: CASSLARTSGGAKETQYF. The CDR3 DNA reads as TGTGCCAGCAGCTTAGCGAGGACTAGCGGGGGGGCTAAAGAGACCCAGTACTTC.

This clonotype was detected many times. J is TRBJ2-7 and V is TRBV13; 15 nucleotides align to TRBD2. Unmatched junction bases numbered 15, after V lost 4 bases and J lost 2 bases. In germline, CDR1 is PRHDT, CDR2 FYEKMQ (reference sequence). This CDR3 region has 20 residues. The CDR3 nucleotides read TGTGCCAGCAGCTCCCCATCACTGGGACTAGCGGGGGGTAGACCCTACGAGCAGTACTTC. Its translation is CASSSPSLGLAGGRPYEQYF.

Points on this clonotype: A much larger clonotype is one base distant, so this may be a read error. This sequence joins TRBV9 and TRBJ2-4; D tentatively reads TRBD1 or TRBD2 (5 bases each). This CDR3 spans 18 amino acids. The V gene lost 5 bases and the J gene lost 0 bases, with 21 bases spanning the gap. Germline V lookup: CDR1 SGDLS, CDR2 YYNGEE. CDR3 sequence reads: CASSGGANMGIAKNIQYF. DNA for the CDR3: TGTGCCAGCAGTGGGGGTGCGAACATGGGCATAGCCAAAAACATTCAGTACTTC.

This clonotype was found a few times. With a much larger clone just one base away, this may be a read error. The chain links TRBV20-1 to TRBJ2-5; tentatively, D is TRBD2 (5 bases). Between the trimmed V and J ends, which lost 6 bases and 4 bases, there was a span of 21 bases. Germline lookup yields CDR1 DFQATT and CDR2 SNEGSKA (reference sequence). The CDR3 runs to 15 residues. The CDR3 loop is CSATAPRAGPETQYF. CDR3 nucleotide sequence: TGCAGTGCAACGGCTCCGAGGGCGGGTCCAGAGACCCAGTACTTC.

This clonotype was observed a few times. This chain connects TRBV7-9 to TRBJ1-1; no definite D call. CDR3 length equals 11 residues. Germline loops: CDR1 SEHNR, CDR2 FQNEAQ (reference sequence). The V and J ends lost 4 bases and 5 bases respectively, with 5 bases between them. The DNA of the CDR3 is TGTGCCAGCAGCTACACGACTGAAGCTTTCTTT. Amino acids: CASSYTTEAFF.

Comments on this clonotype: One base away lies a much larger clone, so this may be a sequencing read error. The V and J genes are TRBV20-1 and TRBJ2-5; 9 bases are shared with TRBD2. CDR3 size: 16 residues. Germline CDR1 DFQATT, CDR2 SNEGSKA (reference sequence). With 3 bases clipped from V and 4 bases from J, the junction kept 12 bases outside the gene matches. For the CDR3, the DNA is TGCAGTGCTAGGGATAGCGGGGGCCCCCCGGGAGAGACCCAGTACTTC. The encoded protein is CSARDSGGPPGETQYF.